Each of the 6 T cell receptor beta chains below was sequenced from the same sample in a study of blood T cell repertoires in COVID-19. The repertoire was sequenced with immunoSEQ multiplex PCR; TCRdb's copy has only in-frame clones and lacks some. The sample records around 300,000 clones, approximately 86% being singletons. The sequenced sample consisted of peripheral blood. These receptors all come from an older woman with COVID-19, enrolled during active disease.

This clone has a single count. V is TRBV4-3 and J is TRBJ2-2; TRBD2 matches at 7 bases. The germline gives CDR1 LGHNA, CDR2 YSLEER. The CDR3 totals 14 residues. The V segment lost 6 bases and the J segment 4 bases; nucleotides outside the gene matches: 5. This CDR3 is CASSSREGTGELFF. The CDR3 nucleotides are TGCGCCAGCAGTTCAAGGGAGGGCACCGGGGAGCTGTTTTTT.

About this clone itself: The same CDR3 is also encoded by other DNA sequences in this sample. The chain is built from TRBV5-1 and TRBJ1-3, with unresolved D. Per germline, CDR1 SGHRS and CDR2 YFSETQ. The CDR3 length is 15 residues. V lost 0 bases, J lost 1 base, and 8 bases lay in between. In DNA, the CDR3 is TGCGCCAGCAGCTTGGCGGGCGGGTCTGGAAACACCATATATTTT. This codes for CASSLAGGSGNTIYF.

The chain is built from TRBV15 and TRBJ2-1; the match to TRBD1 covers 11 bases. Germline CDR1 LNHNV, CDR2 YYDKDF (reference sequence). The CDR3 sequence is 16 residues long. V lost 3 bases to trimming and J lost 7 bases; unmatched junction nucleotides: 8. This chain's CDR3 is CATSSGQGAFQNEQFF. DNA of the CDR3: TGTGCCACCAGCAGCGGACAGGGGGCTTTCCAAAATGAGCAGTTCTTC.

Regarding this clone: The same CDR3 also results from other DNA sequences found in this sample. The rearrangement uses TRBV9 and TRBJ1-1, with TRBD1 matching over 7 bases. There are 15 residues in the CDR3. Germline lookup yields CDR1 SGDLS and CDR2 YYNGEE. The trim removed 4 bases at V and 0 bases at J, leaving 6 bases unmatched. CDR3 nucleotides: TGTGCCAGCAGCCCCAGGACAGGCTTGAACACTGAAGCTTTCTTT. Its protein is CASSPRTGLNTEAFF. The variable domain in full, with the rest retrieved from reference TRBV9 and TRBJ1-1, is DSGVTQTPKHLITATGQRVTLRCSPRSGDLSVYWYQQSLDQGLQFLIQYYNGEERAKGNILERFSAQQFPDLHSELNLSSLELGDSALYFCASSPRTGLNTEAFFGQGTRLTVV.

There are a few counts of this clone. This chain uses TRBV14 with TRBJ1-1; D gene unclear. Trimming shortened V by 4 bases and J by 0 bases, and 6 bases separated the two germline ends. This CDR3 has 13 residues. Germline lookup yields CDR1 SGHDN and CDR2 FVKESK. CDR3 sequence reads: CASSPSMNTEAFF. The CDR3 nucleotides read TGTGCCAGCAGCCCAAGCATGAACACTGAAGCTTTCTTT. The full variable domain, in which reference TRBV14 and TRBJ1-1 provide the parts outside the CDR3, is EAGVTQFPSHSVIEKGQTVTLRCDPISGHDNLYWYRRVMGKEIKFLLHFVKESKQDESGMPNNRFLAERTGGTYSTLKVQPAELEDSGVYFCASSPSMNTEAFFGQGTRLTVV.

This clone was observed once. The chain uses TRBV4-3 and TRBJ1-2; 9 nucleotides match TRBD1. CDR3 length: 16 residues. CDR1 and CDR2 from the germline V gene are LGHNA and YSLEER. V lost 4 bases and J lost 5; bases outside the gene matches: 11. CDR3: CASSPPGDRVRYGYTF. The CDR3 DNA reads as TGCGCCAGCAGCCCACCGGGGGACAGGGTCCGGTATGGCTACACCTTC.